The rows below give T cell receptor beta chains drawn from one sample of a study of PD-1 blockade in mismatch repair-deficient tumors. The repertoire was sequenced with immunoSEQ multiplex PCR; TCRdb's copy has only in-frame clones and lacks some. The data contain approximately 110,000 clones, around three quarters of them singletons. This sample comprised peripheral blood, obtained 60 to 65 weeks after starting pembrolizumab. All receptors come from an adult with mismatch repair-deficient cancer. Each CDR3 is given with its conserved first and last residue. D genes are given only for firm matches. Rows may omit the clone size; those that give it use once, few, many or a size class.

clone size | J gene | D gene | CDR3 length | V gene | CDR3 DNA | CDR3 protein
NA | TRBJ2-1 | TRBD2 | 11 | TRBV20-1 | TGCAGTGCACCCCTAGCGGGAAGACAGTTCTTC | CSAPLAGRQFF
NA | TRBJ1-1 | TRBD1 | 17 | TRBV6-1 | TGTGCCAGCAGTGTGCCGGGACAGGGAGGAATTAACACTGAAGCTTTCTTT | CASSVPGQGGINTEAFF
few | TRBJ1-2 | TRBD1 | 12 | TRBV25-1 | TGTGCCACCTTGGGACAGCTAATTGACTACACCTTC | CATLGQLIDYTF
NA | TRBJ2-7 | TRBD1 | 12 | TRBV27 | TGTGCCAGCAAGCAGGGGGCGCGGGAGCAGTACTTC | CASKQGAREQYF
few | TRBJ2-7 | NA | 13 | TRBV9 | TGTGCCAGCAGCGTAGACGGACACTACGAGCAGTACTTC | CASSVDGHYEQYF
NA | TRBJ2-3 | NA | 13 | TRBV7-3 | TGTGCCAGCAGCTCCGGACCCACAGATACGCAGTATTTT | CASSSGPTDTQYF
once | TRBJ2-7 | NA | 17 | TRBV7-2 | TGTGCCAGCAGCTACGGGGGCCCGGGACAGAGCTCCTACGAGCAGTACTTC | CASSYGGPGQSSYEQYF
NA | TRBJ1-5 | NA | 17 | TRBV21-1 | TGTGCCAGCAGCAAAAAGTTGGGGACTGCCCGTAATCAGCCCCAGCATTTT | CASSKKLGTARNQPQHF
NA | TRBJ1-1 | NA | 14 | TRBV5-1 | TGCGCCAGCAGCTTGGGGGCAGGGAACACTGAAGCTTTCTTT | CASSLGAGNTEAFF
NA | TRBJ1-4 | TRBD1 | 16 | TRBV9 | TGTGCCAGCAGCGCGGGGACAGGGATCAATCGTGAAAAACTGTTTTTT | CASSAGTGINREKLFF
NA | TRBJ2-2 | TRBD1 | 16 | TRBV28 | TGTGCCAGCAGGCTCCGGACAGGGGGGAGTCCCGGGGAGCTGTTTTTT | CASRLRTGGSPGELFF
NA | TRBJ2-7 | NA | 15 | TRBV7-2 | TGTGCCAGCAGCGTTAAAACAGGGGGGGTCAACGAGCAGTACTTC | CASSVKTGGVNEQYF
NA | TRBJ1-1 | NA | 14 | TRBV7-8 | TGTGCCAGCAGCCCCAACAGGATTTCCACTGAAGCTTTCTTT | CASSPNRISTEAFF
NA | TRBJ1-1 | NA | 12 | TRBV19 | TGTGCCAGTAGTATGAGGGGAACTGAAGCTTTCTTT | CASSMRGTEAFF